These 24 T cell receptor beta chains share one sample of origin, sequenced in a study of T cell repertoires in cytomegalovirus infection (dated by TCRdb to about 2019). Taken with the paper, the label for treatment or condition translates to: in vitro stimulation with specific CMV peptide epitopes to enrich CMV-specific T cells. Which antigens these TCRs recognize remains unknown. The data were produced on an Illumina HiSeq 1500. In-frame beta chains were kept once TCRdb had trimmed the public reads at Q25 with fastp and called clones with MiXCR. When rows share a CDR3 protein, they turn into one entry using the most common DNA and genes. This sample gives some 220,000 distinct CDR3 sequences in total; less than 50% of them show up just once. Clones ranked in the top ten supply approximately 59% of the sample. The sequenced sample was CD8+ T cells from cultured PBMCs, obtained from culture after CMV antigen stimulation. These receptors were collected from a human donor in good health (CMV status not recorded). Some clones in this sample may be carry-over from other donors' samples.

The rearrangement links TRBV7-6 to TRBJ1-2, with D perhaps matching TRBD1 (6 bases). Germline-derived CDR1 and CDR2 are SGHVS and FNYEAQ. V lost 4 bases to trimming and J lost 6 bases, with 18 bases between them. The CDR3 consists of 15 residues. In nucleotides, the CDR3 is TGTGCCAGCAGCTATTCGGGGACACACAATAATGGCTACACCTTC. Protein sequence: CASSYSGTHNNGYTF.

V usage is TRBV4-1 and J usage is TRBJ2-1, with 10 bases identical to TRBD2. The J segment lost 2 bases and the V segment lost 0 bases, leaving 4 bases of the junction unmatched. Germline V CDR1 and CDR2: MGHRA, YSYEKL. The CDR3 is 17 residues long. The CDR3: CASSQEWSGGAYNEQFF. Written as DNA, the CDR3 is TGCGCCAGCAGCCAAGAATGGAGCGGGGGGGCCTACAATGAGCAGTTCTTC.

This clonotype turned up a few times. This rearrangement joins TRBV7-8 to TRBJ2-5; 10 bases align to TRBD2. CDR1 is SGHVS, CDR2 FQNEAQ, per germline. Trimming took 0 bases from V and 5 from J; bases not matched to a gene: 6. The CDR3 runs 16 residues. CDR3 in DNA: TGTGCCAGCAGCTTAGCCTATAGCGGGGGGATTGAGACCCAGTACTTC. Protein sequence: CASSLAYSGGIETQYF.

DNA of the CDR3: TGTGCCAGCAGTTTAGGCAACAGGGGCCTAGCGGCGCCGGGTACGCAGTATTTT. Translation: CASSLGNRGLAAPGTQYF. This chain uses TRBV28 with TRBJ2-3; D is perhaps TRBD1 or TRBD2 (7 bases each). From germline, CDR1 is MDHEN and CDR2 SYDVKM. This CDR3 is 18 amino acids long. V dropped 2 bases and J dropped 8 bases, with 26 bases sitting between them. Based on the CDR3 plus reference TRBV28 and TRBJ2-3, the full variable domain is DVKVTQSSRYLVKRTGEKVFLECVQDMDHENMFWYRQDPGLGLRLIYFSYDVKMKEKGDIPEGYSVSREKKERFSLILESASTNQTSMYLCASSLGNRGLAAPGTQYFGPGTRLTVL.

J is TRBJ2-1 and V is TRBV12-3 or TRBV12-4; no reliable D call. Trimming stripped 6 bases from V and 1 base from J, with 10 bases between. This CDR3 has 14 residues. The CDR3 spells CASSHDWSYNEQFF. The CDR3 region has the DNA TGTGCCAGCAGCCATGACTGGTCCTACAATGAGCAGTTCTTC.

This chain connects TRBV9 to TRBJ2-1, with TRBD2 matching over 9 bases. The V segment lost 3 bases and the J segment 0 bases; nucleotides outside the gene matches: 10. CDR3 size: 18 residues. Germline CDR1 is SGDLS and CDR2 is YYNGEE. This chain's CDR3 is CASSGGLAGTSSYNEQFF. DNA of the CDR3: TGTGCCAGCAGCGGCGGGCTAGCGGGAACAAGCTCCTACAATGAGCAGTTCTTC.

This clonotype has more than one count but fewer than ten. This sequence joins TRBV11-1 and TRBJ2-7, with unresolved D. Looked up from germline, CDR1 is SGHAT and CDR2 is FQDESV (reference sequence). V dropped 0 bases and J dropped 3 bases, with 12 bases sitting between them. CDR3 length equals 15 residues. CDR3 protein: CASSLAGTTFYEQYF. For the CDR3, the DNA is TGTGCCAGCAGCTTAGCAGGCACGACATTCTACGAGCAGTACTTC.

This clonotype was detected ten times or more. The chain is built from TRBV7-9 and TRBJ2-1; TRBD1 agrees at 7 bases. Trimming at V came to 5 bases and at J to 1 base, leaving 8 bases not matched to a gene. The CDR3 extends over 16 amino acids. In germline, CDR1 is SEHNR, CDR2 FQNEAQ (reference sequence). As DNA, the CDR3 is TGTGCCAGCAGCGGGCAAGGCAGGGGGTCCTACAATGAGCAGTTCTTC. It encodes CASSGQGRGSYNEQFF.

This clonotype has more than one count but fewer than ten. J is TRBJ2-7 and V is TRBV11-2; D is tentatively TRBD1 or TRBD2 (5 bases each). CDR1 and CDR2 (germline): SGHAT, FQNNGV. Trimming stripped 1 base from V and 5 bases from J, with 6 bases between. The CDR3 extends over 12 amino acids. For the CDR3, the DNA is TGTGCCAGCAGCTTAGCGGGGCACGAGCAGTACTTC. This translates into CASSLAGHEQYF. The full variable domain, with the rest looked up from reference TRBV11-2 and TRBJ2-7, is EAGVAQSPRYKIIEKRQSVAFWCNPISGHATLYWYQQILGQGPKLLIQFQNNGVVDDSQLPKDRFSAERLKGVDSTLKIQPAKLEDSAVYLCASSLAGHEQYFGPGTRLTVT.

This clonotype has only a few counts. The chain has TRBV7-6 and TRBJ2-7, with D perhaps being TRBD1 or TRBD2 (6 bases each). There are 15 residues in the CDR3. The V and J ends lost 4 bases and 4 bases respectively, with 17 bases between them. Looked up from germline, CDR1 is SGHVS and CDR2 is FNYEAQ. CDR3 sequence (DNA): TGTGCCAGCAGCTCCGAGGGGACGGGGGCGTACGAGCAGTACTTC. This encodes CASSSEGTGAYEQYF.

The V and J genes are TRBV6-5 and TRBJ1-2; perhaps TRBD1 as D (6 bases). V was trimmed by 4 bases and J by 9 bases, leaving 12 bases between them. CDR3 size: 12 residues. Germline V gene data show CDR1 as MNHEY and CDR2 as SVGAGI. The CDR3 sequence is CASSLVGASYTF. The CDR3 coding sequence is TGTGCCAGCAGTTTGGTGGGGGCGAGCTACACCTTC.

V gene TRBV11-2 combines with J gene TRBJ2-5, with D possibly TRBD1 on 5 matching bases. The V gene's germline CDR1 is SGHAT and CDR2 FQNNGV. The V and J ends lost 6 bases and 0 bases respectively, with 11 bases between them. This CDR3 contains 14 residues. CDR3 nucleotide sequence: TGTGCCAGCAGAGCGACAGTTTACCAAGAGACCCAGTACTTC. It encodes CASRATVYQETQYF.

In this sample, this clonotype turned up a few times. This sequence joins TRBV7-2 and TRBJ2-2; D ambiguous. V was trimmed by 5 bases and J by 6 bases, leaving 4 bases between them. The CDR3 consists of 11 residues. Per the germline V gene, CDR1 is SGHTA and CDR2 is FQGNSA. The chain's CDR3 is CASSPAGELFF. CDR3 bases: TGTGCCAGCAGCCCCGCCGGGGAGCTGTTTTTT.

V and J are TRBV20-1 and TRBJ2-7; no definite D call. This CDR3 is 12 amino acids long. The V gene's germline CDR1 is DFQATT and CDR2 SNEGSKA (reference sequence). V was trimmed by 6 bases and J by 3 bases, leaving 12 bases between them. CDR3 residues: CSARPYSYEQYF. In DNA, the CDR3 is TGCAGTGCCCGACCCTACAGCTACGAGCAGTACTTC.

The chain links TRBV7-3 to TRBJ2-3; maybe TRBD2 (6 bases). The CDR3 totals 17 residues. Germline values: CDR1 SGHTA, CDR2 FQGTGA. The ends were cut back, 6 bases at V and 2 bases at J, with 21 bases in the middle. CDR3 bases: TGTGCCAGCAGATTCCGTGGGGCGGGGAGATTCACAGATACGCAGTATTTT. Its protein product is CASRFRGAGRFTDTQYF.

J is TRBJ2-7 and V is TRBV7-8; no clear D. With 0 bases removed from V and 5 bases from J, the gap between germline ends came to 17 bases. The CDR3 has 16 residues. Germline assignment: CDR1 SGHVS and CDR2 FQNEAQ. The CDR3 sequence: CASSLAPPPGGNEQYF. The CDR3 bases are TGTGCCAGCAGCTTAGCCCCCCCTCCAGGTGGGAACGAGCAGTACTTC.

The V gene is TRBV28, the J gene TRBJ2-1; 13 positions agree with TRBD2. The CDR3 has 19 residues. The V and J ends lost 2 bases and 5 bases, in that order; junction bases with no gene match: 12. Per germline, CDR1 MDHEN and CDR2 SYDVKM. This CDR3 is CASSLSGPRGTSGDNEQFF. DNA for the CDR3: TGTGCCAGCAGTTTAAGCGGCCCCCGCGGGACTAGCGGGGACAATGAGCAGTTCTTC.

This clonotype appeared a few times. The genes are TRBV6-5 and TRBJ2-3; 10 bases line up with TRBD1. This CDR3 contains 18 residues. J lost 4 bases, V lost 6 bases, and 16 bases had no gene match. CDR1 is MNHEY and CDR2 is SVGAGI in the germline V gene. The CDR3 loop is CASSTPVTGQGESDTQYF. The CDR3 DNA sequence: TGTGCCAGCAGCACCCCGGTTACCGGACAGGGGGAGTCAGATACGCAGTATTTT.

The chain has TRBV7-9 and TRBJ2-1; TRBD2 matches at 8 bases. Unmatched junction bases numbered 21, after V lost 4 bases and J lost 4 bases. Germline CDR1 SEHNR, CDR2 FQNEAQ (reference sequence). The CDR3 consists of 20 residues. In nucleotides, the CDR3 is TGTGCCAGCAGCTCCCCTTCTAGGACTAGCTCTCGAAGAGCGTACAATGAGCAGTTCTTC. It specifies CASSSPSRTSSRRAYNEQFF.

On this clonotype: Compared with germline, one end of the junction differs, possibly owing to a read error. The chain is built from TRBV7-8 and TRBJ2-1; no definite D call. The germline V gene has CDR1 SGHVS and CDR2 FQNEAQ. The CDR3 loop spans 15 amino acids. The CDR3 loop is CASSPSGSSYNVQFF. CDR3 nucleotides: TGTGCCAGCAGCCCGTCCGGGTCCTCCTACAATGTGCAGTTCTTC.

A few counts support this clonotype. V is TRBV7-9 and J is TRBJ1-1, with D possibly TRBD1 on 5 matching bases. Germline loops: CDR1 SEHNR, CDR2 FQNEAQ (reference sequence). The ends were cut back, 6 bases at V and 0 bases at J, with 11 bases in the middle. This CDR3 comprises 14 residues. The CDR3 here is CASSSGAVNTEAFF. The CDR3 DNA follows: TGTGCCAGCAGTTCCGGGGCGGTGAACACTGAAGCTTTCTTT.

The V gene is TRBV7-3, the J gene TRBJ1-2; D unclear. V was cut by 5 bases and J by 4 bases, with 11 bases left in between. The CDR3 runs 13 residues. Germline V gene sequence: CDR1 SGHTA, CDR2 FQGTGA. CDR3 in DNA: TGTGCCAGCAGCGAGGCACAATCCTATGGCTACACCTTC. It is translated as CASSEAQSYGYTF.

The CDR3 DNA follows: TGTGCCAGCCACACTACGGCGGGACTAGCGGGAGAATTGGATACAGATACGCAGTATTTT. This encodes CASHTTAGLAGELDTDTQYF. The chain carries TRBV6-8 and TRBJ2-3; 14 nucleotides match TRBD2. V dropped 8 bases and J dropped 3; count of bases not matched to a gene: 19. There are 20 residues in the CDR3. From germline, CDR1 is MNHGY and CDR2 SAAAGT.

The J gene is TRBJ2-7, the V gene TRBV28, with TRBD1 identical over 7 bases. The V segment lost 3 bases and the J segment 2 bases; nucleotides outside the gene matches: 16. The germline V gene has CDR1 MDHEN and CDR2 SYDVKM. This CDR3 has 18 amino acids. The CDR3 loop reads CASSLSHIDRAYTYEQYF. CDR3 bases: TGTGCCAGCAGTTTGTCCCACATCGACAGGGCCTATACCTACGAGCAGTACTTC.